What follows are 19 T cell receptor beta chains derived from one specimen sequenced in a study of PD-L1 blockade in urothelial cancer. Stated time point: peripheral blood 6 weeks after treatment start. Generated by immunoSEQ multiplex PCR, the TCRdb table keeps only in-frame clones and is missing some. The data show about 120,000 clones, roughly 82% seen once. The sequencing here drew on PBMCs, taken around atezolizumab (anti-PD-L1) treatment. Source of these receptors: a man aged 45 to 65 with urothelial cancer.

This clone showed up just once. J is TRBJ2-5 and V is TRBV6-1; 9 positions match TRBD1. The CDR3 sequence is 13 residues long. Unmatched junction bases numbered 8, after V lost 10 bases and J lost 5 bases. Germline V lookup: CDR1 MNHNS, CDR2 SASEGT. DNA for the CDR3: TGTGCCATCAGAACAGGGGGCGCGGAGACCCAGTACTTC. As protein: CAIRTGGAETQYF.

The chain carries TRBV25-1 and TRBJ2-1; 12 positions match TRBD1. Looked up from germline, CDR1 is MGHDK and CDR2 is SYGVNS. CDR3 length: 14 residues. V shed 6 bases, J shed 9 bases, and the junction held 6 bases outside the gene matches. CDR3 amino acids: CASRGQGAGGEQFF. CDR3 nucleotide sequence: TGTGCCAGCAGGGGACAGGGGGCCGGGGGTGAGCAGTTCTTC. The full variable domain, its missing parts supplied by reference TRBV25-1 and TRBJ2-1, is EADIYQTPRYLVIGTGKKITLECSQTMGHDKMYWYQQDPGMELHLIHYSYGVNSTEKGDLSSESTVSRIRTEHFPLTLESARPSHTSQYLCASRGQGAGGEQFFGPGTRLTVL.

This chain uses TRBV10-3 with TRBJ2-5; a possible D gene is TRBD2 (6 bases). V dropped 0 bases and J dropped 4 bases, with 9 bases sitting between them. This CDR3 has 14 residues. The germline CDR1 and CDR2 sequences are ENHRY and SYGVKD. This CDR3 is CAISESLASETQYF. The CDR3, as DNA: TGTGCCATCAGTGAGTCCCTAGCGTCAGAGACCCAGTACTTC.

This chain joins TRBV27 and TRBJ1-4; maybe TRBD1 (6 bases). The CDR3 sequence is 15 residues long. V was cut by 0 bases and J by 8 bases, with 13 bases left in between. In germline, CDR1 is MNHEY, CDR2 SMNVEV (reference sequence). The DNA for the CDR3 is TGTGCCAGCAGTTTATCGGGGGGGCTTCGAGAAAAACTGTTTTTT. Its translation is CASSLSGGLREKLFF.

V gene TRBV5-1 combines with J gene TRBJ1-1; D gene uncertain. V was cut by 0 bases and J by 5 bases, with 11 bases left in between. Germline values: CDR1 SGHRS, CDR2 YFSETQ. This CDR3 contains 14 residues. CDR3 DNA: TGCGCCAGCAGCTTGGGAGGAGCCGGAACTGAAGCTTTCTTT. The encoded protein is CASSLGGAGTEAFF.

The J gene is TRBJ2-7, the V gene TRBV10-3; 9 bases agree with TRBD2. From germline, CDR1 is ENHRY and CDR2 SYGVKD. The V and J ends lost 6 bases and 3 bases, in that order; junction bases with no gene match: 9. The CDR3 extends over 15 amino acids. The CDR3 sequence: CAIRNSGRHSYEQYF. CDR3 DNA sequence: TGTGCCATCAGAAACAGCGGGAGGCATAGCTACGAGCAGTACTTC.

This clone is a singleton in its sample. The chain has TRBV9 and TRBJ2-1; no firm D call. This CDR3 has 13 residues. The V gene lost 0 bases and the J gene lost 7 bases, with 8 bases spanning the gap. Per germline, CDR1 SGDLS and CDR2 YYNGEE. The CDR3 here is CASSVGWRNEQFF. Written as DNA, the CDR3 is TGTGCCAGCAGCGTAGGGTGGCGGAATGAGCAGTTCTTC.

This chain links TRBV7-8 with TRBJ2-7; 10 positions match TRBD1. The junction had 6 bases not matched to a gene; V was cut back by 4 bases and J by 0 bases. Germline lookup yields CDR1 SGHVS and CDR2 FQNEAQ. There are 16 residues in the CDR3. CDR3 region: CASSSNRDRGSYEQYF. Written as DNA, the CDR3 is TGTGCCAGCAGCTCCAACCGGGACAGGGGCTCCTACGAGCAGTACTTC.

This clone came up once. The chain couples TRBV29-1 to TRBJ2-2; D may be TRBD2 (5 bases). This CDR3 is 13 amino acids long. CDR1 and CDR2 from the germline V gene are SQVTM and ANQGSEA. Trimming stripped 7 bases from V and 5 bases from J, with 14 bases between. The CDR3 reads CSATSGLTGELFF. The CDR3 DNA reads TGCAGCGCAACCTCGGGATTAACCGGGGAGCTGTTTTTT.

The V and J genes are TRBV5-4 and TRBJ2-3; 7 positions agree with TRBD1. The CDR3 is 15 amino acids. V was clipped by 2 bases and J by 6 bases; unmatched bases: 9. Looked up from germline, CDR1 is SGHNT and CDR2 is YYREEE (reference sequence). CDR3 in amino acids: CASSFDRVKMDTQYF. CDR3 DNA: TGTGCCAGCAGCTTCGACAGGGTTAAAATGGATACGCAGTATTTT.

The chain carries TRBV9 and TRBJ1-3; a weak D match, TRBD1 (5 bases). This CDR3 spans 14 amino acids. From germline, CDR1 is SGDLS and CDR2 YYNGEE. Between the trimmed V and J ends, which lost 0 bases and 2 bases, there was a span of 6 bases. The CDR3 DNA is TGTGCCAGCAGCGTAGTAGGGGCTGGAAACACCATATATTTT. It is translated as CASSVVGAGNTIYF.

The CDR3 region is CASSMGQDGDTQYF. In DNA, the CDR3 is TGCGCCAGCAGCATGGGACAGGATGGGGATACGCAGTATTTT. The chain links TRBV5-1 to TRBJ2-3; 8 bases are a match to TRBD1. Germline loops: CDR1 SGHRS, CDR2 YFSETQ. V gave up 4 bases and J gave up 6 bases; unmatched junction bases: 7. CDR3 length equals 14 residues. The variable domain in full, with the rest retrieved from reference TRBV5-1 and TRBJ2-3, is KAGVTQTPRYLIKTRGQQVTLSCSPISGHRSVSWYQQTPGQGLQFLFEYFSETQRNKGNFPGRFSGRQFSNSRSEMNVSTLELGDSALYLCASSMGQDGDTQYFGPGTRLTVL.

DNA of the CDR3: TGTGCCAGCAGCTTAGCAGAGAGTGCAATTTCACCCCTCCACTTT. Encoded protein: CASSLAESAISPLHF. The chain couples TRBV7-9 to TRBJ1-6; D remains ambiguous. CDR1 and CDR2 (germline): SEHNR, FQNEAQ (reference sequence). This CDR3 is built from 15 residues. V gave up 0 bases and J gave up 9 bases, with 12 bases separating them.

The chain links TRBV15 to TRBJ1-3; 7 bases match TRBD1. The trim removed 0 bases at V and 2 bases at J, leaving 13 bases unmatched. The CDR3 is 19 amino acids. In germline, CDR1 is LNHNV, CDR2 YYDKDF (reference sequence). The CDR3 DNA reads TGTGCCACCAGCAGAGAGAGGACCGGGACAGCGTCCGCTGGAAACACCATATATTTT. Protein: CATSRERTGTASAGNTIYF.

The CDR3 coding sequence is TGTGCCAGCAGTTACTCGGCGGTCTCTGGAAACACCATATATTTT. Translated, it gives CASSYSAVSGNTIYF. The V call is TRBV6-6, the J call TRBJ1-3; the D is unclear. Germline V gene data show CDR1 as MNHNY and CDR2 as SVGAGI (reference sequence). V lost 0 bases, J lost 0 bases, and 6 bases lay in between. CDR3 length equals 15 residues.

The V call is TRBV29-1, the J call TRBJ1-2, with 9 bases matching TRBD1. Unmatched junction bases numbered 6, after V lost 4 bases and J lost 6 bases. CDR1 and CDR2 (germline): SQVTM, ANQGSEA. The CDR3 has 13 amino acids. The CDR3 DNA reads TGCAGCGTTGGACAGGGGGGACCGAATGGCTACACCTTC. It encodes CSVGQGGPNGYTF.

Written as DNA, the CDR3 is TGTGCCAGTACCTTGGACAGGGTTCACTATGGCTACACCTTC. Protein: CASTLDRVHYGYTF. V and J are TRBV19 and TRBJ1-2, with 8 bases lining up with TRBD1. The CDR3 extends over 14 amino acids. CDR1 and CDR2 from the germline V gene are LNHDA and SQIVND (reference sequence). The J segment lost 3 bases and the V segment lost 7 bases, leaving 7 bases of the junction unmatched.

This clone was seen more than once but under ten times. The V and J genes are TRBV7-2 and TRBJ1-3, with TRBD1 matching over 7 bases. CDR3 length: 16 amino acids. CDR1 and CDR2 from the germline V gene are SGHTA and FQGNSA. With V trimmed by 5 bases and J by 0 bases, 7 bases remained unmatched. CDR3 coding DNA: TGTGCCAGCAGCAGAGCCGGGACAGACTCTGGAAACACCATATATTTT. Translated: CASSRAGTDSGNTIYF.

The chain links TRBV5-1 to TRBJ2-3; D may be TRBD1 (7 bases). The ends were cut back, 4 bases at V and 2 bases at J, with 14 bases in the middle. The length of the CDR3 is 15 residues. CDR1 is SGHRS and CDR2 is YFSETQ in the germline V gene. The CDR3 reads CASSQGGRDTDTQYF. The CDR3 DNA reads TGCGCCAGCAGCCAGGGGGGCCGAGACACAGATACGCAGTATTTT.